One and the same sample provided the 7 T cell receptor beta chains below, sequenced in a study of early T cells in non-severe SARS-CoV-2 infection. TCRdb recomputed calls from the 5' RACE reads with MiXCR, one row per CDR3 protein. The sample shows some 80,000 distinct CDR3 sequences, approximately 13% of them seen only once. What was sequenced was whole blood. Receptors originate from an adult who was a healthcare worker with PCR-confirmed SARS-CoV-2 infection or an uninfected control (not recorded which).

There are many counts of this clonotype. J is TRBJ1-2 and V is TRBV20-1, with TRBD1 matching over 9 bases. The CDR3 is 14 amino acids. Germline values: CDR1 DFQATT, CDR2 SNEGSKA (reference sequence). With V trimmed by 6 bases and J by 7 bases, 12 bases remained unmatched. CDR3 in DNA: TGCAGTGCCCGTCCGACAGGGGGGTTCGCTGGCTACACCTTC. Translation: CSARPTGGFAGYTF.

The chain is built from TRBV10-2 and TRBJ2-6, with no clear D. The ends were cut back, 7 bases at V and 0 bases at J, with 7 bases in the middle. This CDR3 comprises 14 residues. Germline CDR1 reads WSHSY; CDR2 reads SAAADI. CDR3 sequence: CASTGNSGANVLTF. CDR3 DNA sequence: TGCGCCAGCACTGGAAACTCTGGGGCCAACGTCCTGACTTTC.

DNA of the CDR3: TGTGCCTGGAGGGAACAGGGGGCGCGAAGCCATGGCTACACCTTC. It encodes CAWREQGARSHGYTF. The chain recombines TRBV30 with TRBJ1-2, with TRBD1 matching over 9 bases. The V gene's germline CDR1 is GTSNPN and CDR2 SVGIG (reference sequence). CDR3 length: 15 residues. Trimming at V came to 3 bases and at J to 6 bases, leaving 11 bases not matched to a gene.

The genes are TRBV29-1 and TRBJ1-2, with D unresolved. Germline V lookup: CDR1 SQVTM, CDR2 ANQGSEA. The V and J ends lost 6 bases and 2 bases respectively, with 13 bases between them. This CDR3 has 13 amino acids. The CDR3 protein is CSVAPDGNYGYTF. In DNA form, the CDR3 reads TGCAGCGTCGCCCCGGACGGGAACTATGGCTACACCTTC.

Worth noting for this clonotype: A junction end diverges from the germline sequence, so it may reflect a read error. The V call is TRBV7-9, the J call TRBJ2-3; tentative D call: TRBD1 (6 bases). Looked up from germline, CDR1 is SEHNR and CDR2 is FQNEAQ (reference sequence). The CDR3 loop spans 13 amino acids. This CDR3 reads CASSARDTNTQYF. The CDR3 DNA follows: TGTGCCAGCAGCGCTCGGGACACAAATACGCAGTATTTT.

This clonotype came up many times. The chain combines TRBV29-1 with TRBJ2-2; D is uncertain. CDR1 is SQVTM, CDR2 ANQGSEA, per germline. V lost 6 bases to trimming and J lost 5 bases, with 7 bases between them. The length of the CDR3 is 11 residues. CDR3 bases: TGCAGCGTCAGGTGGACCGGGGAGCTGTTTTTT. It yields the protein CSVRWTGELFF.

This clonotype was counted a few times. The chain carries TRBV20-1 and TRBJ2-1; no clear D gene. With 6 bases removed from V and 12 bases from J, the gap between germline ends came to 15 bases. CDR1 is DFQATT, CDR2 SNEGSKA, per germline (reference sequence). The CDR3 extends over 11 amino acids. CDR3 sequence: CSALALVTQFF. As DNA, the CDR3 is TGCAGTGCCCTCGCGCTAGTGACGCAGTTCTTC.